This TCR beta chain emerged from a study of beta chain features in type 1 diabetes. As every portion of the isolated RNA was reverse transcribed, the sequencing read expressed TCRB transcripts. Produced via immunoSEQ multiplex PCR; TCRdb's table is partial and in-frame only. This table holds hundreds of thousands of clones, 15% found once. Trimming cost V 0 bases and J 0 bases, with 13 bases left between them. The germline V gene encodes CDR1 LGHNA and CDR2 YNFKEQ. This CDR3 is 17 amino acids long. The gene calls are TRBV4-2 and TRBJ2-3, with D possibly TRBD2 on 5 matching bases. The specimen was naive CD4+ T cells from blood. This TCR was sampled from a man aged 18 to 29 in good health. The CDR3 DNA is TGTGCCAGCAGCCAAGATGCCGGGGTGCCTAGCACAGATACGCAGTATTTT. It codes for CASSQDAGVPSTDTQYF.